Sequencing of this T cell receptor beta chain was carried out in a study of T cell responses to AZD1222 COVID-19 vaccine. Sequenced by immunoSEQ multiplex PCR; TCRdb stores in-frame clones only, minus some. The data contain approximately 140,000 clones, about 93% of them seen just once; the ten biggest clones take up 5% to 6.5%. The study, taken as a whole, reports: Baseline seropositivity occurred in only 5 or 6 AZD1222 recipients. Targeting of unmutated variant regions was reportedly seen in nearly half of spike-specific TCRs.

In the case of this clone: Its target is not known.

The CDR3 contains 12 residues. Trimming stripped 6 bases from V and 6 bases from J, with 11 bases between. Germline CDR1 MDHEN, CDR2 SYDVKM. This chain connects TRBV28 to TRBJ1-1; D is ambiguous. The source material was peripheral blood, sampled on day 0 of AZD1222 vaccination. The receptor was derived from an adult in good health. The CDR3 DNA reads as TGTGCCAGCAGACTAAACACAGCTGAAGCTTTCTTT. Translation gives CASRLNTAEAFF.